The T cell receptor beta chain described here comes from a study of cytomegalovirus exposure and HLA in healthy donors. Data came from immunoSEQ multiplex PCR; TCRdb stores just in-frame clones and leaves some out. This table holds over 100,000 clones, about 95% found once. The CDR3 runs 19 residues. The J segment lost 4 bases and the V segment lost 2 bases, leaving 15 bases of the junction unmatched. The germline CDR1 and CDR2 sequences are MNHEY and SMNVEV (reference sequence). The rearrangement links TRBV27 to TRBJ2-2; 8 nucleotides line up with TRBD1. The source of this sequence is a woman between 18 and 30 years old in good health and CMV-seronegative. The sequenced material came from PBMCs. For the CDR3, the DNA is TGTGCCAGCAGTTTACTGGGCAGGGGGCATGGTGGGGGCACCGGGGAGCTGTTTTTT. Translating gives CASSLLGRGHGGGTGELFF.